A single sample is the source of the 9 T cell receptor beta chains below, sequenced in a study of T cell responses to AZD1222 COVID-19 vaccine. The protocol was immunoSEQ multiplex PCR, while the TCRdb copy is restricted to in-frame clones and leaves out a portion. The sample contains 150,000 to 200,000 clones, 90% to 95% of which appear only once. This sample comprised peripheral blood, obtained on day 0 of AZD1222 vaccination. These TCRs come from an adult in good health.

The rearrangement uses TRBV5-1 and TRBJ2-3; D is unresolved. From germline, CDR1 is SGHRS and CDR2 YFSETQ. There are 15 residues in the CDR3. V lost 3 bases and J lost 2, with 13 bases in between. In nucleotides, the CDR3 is TGCGCCAGCAGCTCCACTAAGGTTGCCACAGATACGCAGTATTTT. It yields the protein CASSSTKVATDTQYF.

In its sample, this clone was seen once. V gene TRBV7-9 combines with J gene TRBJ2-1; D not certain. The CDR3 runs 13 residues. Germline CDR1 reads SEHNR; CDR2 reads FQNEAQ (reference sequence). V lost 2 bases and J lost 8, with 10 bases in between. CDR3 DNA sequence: TGTGCCAGCAGCTTATCTCTCGGCGATGAGCAGTTCTTC. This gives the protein CASSLSLGDEQFF.

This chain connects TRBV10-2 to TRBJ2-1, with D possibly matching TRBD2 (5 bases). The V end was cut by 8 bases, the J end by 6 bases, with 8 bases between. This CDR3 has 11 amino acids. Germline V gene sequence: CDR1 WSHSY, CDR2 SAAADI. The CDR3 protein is CASVGGNEQFF. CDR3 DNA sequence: TGCGCCAGCGTAGGAGGCAATGAGCAGTTCTTC.

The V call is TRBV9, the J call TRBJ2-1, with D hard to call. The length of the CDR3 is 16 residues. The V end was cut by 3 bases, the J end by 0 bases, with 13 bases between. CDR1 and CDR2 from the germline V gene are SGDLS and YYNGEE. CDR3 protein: CASSGKVDHSYNEQFF. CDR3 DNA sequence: TGTGCCAGCAGCGGTAAAGTCGACCACTCCTACAATGAGCAGTTCTTC.

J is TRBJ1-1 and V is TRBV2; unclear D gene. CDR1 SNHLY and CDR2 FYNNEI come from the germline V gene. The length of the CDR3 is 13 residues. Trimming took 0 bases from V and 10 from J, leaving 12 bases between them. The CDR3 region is CASSEALALGAFF. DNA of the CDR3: TGTGCCAGCAGTGAAGCGCTTGCCCTTGGAGCTTTCTTT. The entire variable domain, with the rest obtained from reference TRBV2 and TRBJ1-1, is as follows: EPEVTQTPSHQVTQMGQEVILRCVPISNHLYFYWYRQILGQKVEFLVSFYNNEISEKSEIFDDQFSVERPDGSNFTLKIRSTKLEDSAMYFCASSEALALGAFFGQGTRLTVV.

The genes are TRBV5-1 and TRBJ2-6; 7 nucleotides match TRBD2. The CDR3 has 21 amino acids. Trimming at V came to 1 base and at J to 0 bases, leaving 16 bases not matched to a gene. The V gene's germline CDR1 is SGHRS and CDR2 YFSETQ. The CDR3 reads CASSLYWGRVWTDSGANVLTF. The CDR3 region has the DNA TGCGCCAGCAGCTTGTATTGGGGGAGGGTTTGGACCGACTCTGGGGCCAACGTCCTGACTTTC.

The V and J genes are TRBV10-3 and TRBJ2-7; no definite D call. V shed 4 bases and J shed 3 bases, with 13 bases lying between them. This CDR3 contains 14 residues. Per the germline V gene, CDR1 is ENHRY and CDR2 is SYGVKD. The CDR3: CAISGVPLNYEQYF. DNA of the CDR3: TGTGCCATCAGTGGGGTCCCTTTGAACTACGAGCAGTACTTC.

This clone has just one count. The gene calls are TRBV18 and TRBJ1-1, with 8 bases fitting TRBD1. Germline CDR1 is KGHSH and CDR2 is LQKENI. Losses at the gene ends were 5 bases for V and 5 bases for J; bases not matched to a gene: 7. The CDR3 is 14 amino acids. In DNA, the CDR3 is TGTGCCAGCTCATTAGGACAGGGTGAAACTGAAGCTTTCTTT. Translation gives CASSLGQGETEAFF.

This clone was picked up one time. The CDR3 protein is CASSIAGTEANYGYTF. CDR3 nucleotides: TGTGCCAGTAGTATAGCGGGGACAGAAGCTAACTATGGCTACACCTTC. The chain has TRBV19 and TRBJ1-2; 7 bases map to TRBD1. Trimming took 1 base from V and 0 from J; bases not matched to a gene: 5. The CDR3 consists of 16 residues. The V gene's germline CDR1 is LNHDA and CDR2 SQIVND (reference sequence).